Each of the 10 T cell receptor beta chains below was sequenced from the same sample in a study of T cell clonotyping in hematopoietic cell transplantation. Assay: immunoSEQ multiplex PCR; the TCRdb copy retains only in-frame clones and omits some. This table has 10,000 to 15,000 clones, under 95% appearing once. Sequencing was done on a sample of peripheral blood mononuclear cells. The source of these receptors is a woman aged 45-59 years in good health. Some clones in this sample may be carry-over from other donors' samples.

The chain recombines TRBV7-2 with TRBJ2-7; weak D call: TRBD1 (5 bases). Trimming cost V 5 bases and J 5 bases, with 19 bases left between them. Per the germline V gene, CDR1 is SGHTA and CDR2 is FQGNSA. The CDR3 has 15 amino acids. The CDR3 protein is CASSPWLIGVDEQYF. The CDR3 nucleotides read TGTGCCAGCAGCCCTTGGTTGATAGGGGTCGACGAGCAGTACTTC.

This clone was recorded only once. The V gene is TRBV9, the J gene TRBJ2-2; D gene ambiguous. The CDR3 covers 15 residues. The ends were cut back, 0 bases at V and 0 bases at J, with 6 bases in the middle. In germline, CDR1 is SGDLS, CDR2 YYNGEE. This CDR3 reads CASSVVATNTGELFF. The CDR3 DNA sequence: TGTGCCAGCAGCGTAGTGGCAACGAACACCGGGGAGCTGTTTTTT.

The chain uses TRBV9 and TRBJ1-2, with TRBD1 identical over 7 bases. This CDR3 comprises 13 residues. Germline V gene lookup returns CDR1 SGDLS and CDR2 YYNGEE. With 2 bases clipped from V and 5 bases from J, the junction kept 3 bases outside the gene matches. CDR3 in DNA: TGTGCCAGCAGCGTGACAGGGAATTATGGCTACACCTTC. Its translation: CASSVTGNYGYTF.

CDR3 DNA: TGCAGCGTTGGGTCACAGGGGCGCGAGCAGTACTTC. This gives the protein CSVGSQGREQYF. V and J are TRBV29-1 and TRBJ2-7; TRBD1 matches 7 bases. The CDR3 loop spans 12 amino acids. The junction had 6 bases not matched to a gene; V was cut back by 4 bases and J by 6 bases. Germline assignment: CDR1 SQVTM and CDR2 ANQGSEA.

This chain joins TRBV28 and TRBJ2-3; D tentatively fits TRBD1 or TRBD2 (5 bases each). This CDR3 has 14 amino acids. The ends were cut back, 5 bases at V and 2 bases at J, with 11 bases in the middle. The V gene's germline CDR1 is MDHEN and CDR2 SYDVKM. This chain's CDR3 is CASSPLGTTDTQYF. In nucleotides, the CDR3 is TGTGCCAGCAGTCCCCTTGGGACCACAGATACGCAGTATTTT.

CDR3 in amino acids: CASSVGDFGRQFF. The DNA of the CDR3 is TGTGCCAGCTCAGTAGGGGACTTCGGCCGTCAGTTCTTC. The V call is TRBV18, the J call TRBJ2-1, with D possibly TRBD2 on 6 matching bases. CDR1 is KGHSH, CDR2 LQKENI, per germline. Trimming shortened V by 5 bases and J by 13 bases, and 18 bases separated the two germline ends. The CDR3 is made up of 13 amino acids.

J is TRBJ1-1 and V is TRBV30; D not resolved. Trimming took off 2 bases at V and 10 bases at J, with 17 bases between the two ends. The length of the CDR3 is 13 residues. Germline assignment: CDR1 GTSNPN and CDR2 SVGIG (reference sequence). The CDR3, as DNA: TGTGCCTGGAGTTTAGGTGGGTCGGTTGGAGCTTTCTTT. This encodes CAWSLGGSVGAFF. Combining the CDR3 with reference TRBV30 and TRBJ1-1 gives the whole variable domain SQTIHQWPATLVQPVGSPLSLECTVEGTSNPNLYWYRQAAGRGLQLLFYSVGIGQISSEVPQNLSASRPQDRQFILSSKKLLLSDSGFYLCAWSLGGSVGAFFGQGTRLTVV.

V gene TRBV5-1 combines with J gene TRBJ2-1; TRBD2 aligns across 10 bases. Looked up from germline, CDR1 is SGHRS and CDR2 is YFSETQ. With 3 bases clipped from V and 5 bases from J, the junction kept 5 bases outside the gene matches. The CDR3 length is 15 residues. CDR3 nucleotides: TGCGCCAGCAGCTCGAGCGGGGGGGGTCACAATGAGCAGTTCTTC. This encodes CASSSSGGGHNEQFF. Variable domain in full (rest from reference TRBV5-1 and TRBJ2-1): KAGVTQTPRYLIKTRGQQVTLSCSPISGHRSVSWYQQTPGQGLQFLFEYFSETQRNKGNFPGRFSGRQFSNSRSEMNVSTLELGDSALYLCASSSSGGGHNEQFFGPGTRLTVL.

The chain joins TRBV4-2 to TRBJ1-2, with no clear D. Germline V gene data show CDR1 as LGHNA and CDR2 as YNFKEQ. V was clipped by 1 base and J by 9 bases, with 12 bases between them. This CDR3 has 13 residues. CDR3: CASSQVDGRSYTF. The CDR3, as DNA: TGTGCCAGCAGCCAAGTCGACGGCAGAAGCTACACCTTC.

The rearrangement links TRBV4-1 to TRBJ2-5, with D perhaps TRBD2 (7 bases). Trimming removed 2 bases from V and 5 bases from J, with 24 bases in between. CDR1 is MGHRA and CDR2 is YSYEKL in the germline V gene. CDR3 length: 18 residues. Here the CDR3 reads CASSQYAEGGRSVETQYF. The CDR3 DNA follows: TGCGCCAGCAGCCAATATGCGGAGGGGGGGAGGTCTGTGGAGACCCAGTACTTC.